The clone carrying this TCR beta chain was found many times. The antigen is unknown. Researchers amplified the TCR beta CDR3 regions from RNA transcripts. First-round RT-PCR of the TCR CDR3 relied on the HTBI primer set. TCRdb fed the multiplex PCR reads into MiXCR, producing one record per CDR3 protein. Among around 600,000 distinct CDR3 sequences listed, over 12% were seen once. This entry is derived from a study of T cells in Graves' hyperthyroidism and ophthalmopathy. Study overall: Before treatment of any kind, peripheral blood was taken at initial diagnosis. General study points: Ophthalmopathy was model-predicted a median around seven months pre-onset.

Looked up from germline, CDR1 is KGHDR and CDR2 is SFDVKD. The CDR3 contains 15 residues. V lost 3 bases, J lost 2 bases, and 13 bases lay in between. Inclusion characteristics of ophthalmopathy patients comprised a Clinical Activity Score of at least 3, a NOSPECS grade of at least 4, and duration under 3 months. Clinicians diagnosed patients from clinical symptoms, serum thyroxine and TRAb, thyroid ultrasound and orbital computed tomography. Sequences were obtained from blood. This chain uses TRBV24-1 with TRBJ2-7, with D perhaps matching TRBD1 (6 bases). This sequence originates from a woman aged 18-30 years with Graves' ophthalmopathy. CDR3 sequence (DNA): TGTGCCACCAGTGATCCCCGGGACACTACCTACGAGCAGTACTTC. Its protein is CATSDPRDTTYEQYF.